This T cell receptor (beta chain) came from a study of T cells in Graves' hyperthyroidism and ophthalmopathy. Regarding the study as a whole: With a median lead of about 6.9 months before onset, the model predicted ophthalmopathy. In blood, most of the thyroid clonotypes expanded above 0.001 were also present.

In the case of this clonotype: Its antigen is not identified.

Patients showing uncontrolled infection, other autoimmune disease, pregnancy or lactation were ineligible. Fresh peripheral blood, approximately 10 ml, yielded the PBMCs. RNA transcripts were the template for amplifying TCR beta CDR3 regions. HTBI primers drove first-round RT-PCR of the TCR CDR3. TCRdb re-analysed the multiplex PCR reads in MiXCR, keeping a single row per CDR3 protein. The sample holds approximately 690,000 distinct CDR3 sequences, less than 25% seen once. With 4 bases removed from V and 0 bases from J, the gap between germline ends came to 13 bases. CDR3 size: 15 residues. CDR1 ENHRY and CDR2 SYGVKD come from the germline V gene.

The receptor comes from a man aged 25 to 40 with Graves' ophthalmopathy. This chain connects TRBV10-3 to TRBJ2-7, with TRBD1 as a possible D gene (5 bases). Sequencing was performed on blood. The CDR3 DNA is TGTGCCATCAGTGGGGGCGGCAGGAGCTCCTACGAGCAGTACTTC. Translating it yields CAISGGGRSSYEQYF.